This is a list of T cell receptor beta chains from one sample in a study of graft-versus-host responses after intestinal transplantation. The protocol was immunoSEQ multiplex PCR, while the TCRdb copy is restricted to in-frame clones and leaves out a portion. The sample has around 10,000 clones, 25% to 40% seen once. The sequences come from alloreactive CD4+ T cells from a mixed lymphocyte reaction culture, collected before transplantation. The receptors stem from a human patient who was an organ donor for intestinal transplantation. Each CDR3 is given with its conserved first and last residue. D genes are given only for firm matches. Clone size, where shown, is once, few, many, or a class for clones that have expanded.

v_call: TRBV5-4; j_call: TRBJ2-4; d_call: TRBD2; clone_size: -; cdr3_aa: CASSLAGGVAKNIQYF; cdr3_nt: TGTGCCAGCAGCCTAGCGGGGGGGGTAGCCAAAAACATTCAGTACTTC
v_call: TRBV21-1; j_call: TRBJ2-3; d_call: -; clone_size: few; cdr3_aa: CASSKKWDRSGDTQYF; cdr3_nt: TGTGCCAGCAGCAAAAAGTGGGACAGGTCTGGGGATACGCAGTATTTT
v_call: TRBV6-6; j_call: TRBJ2-7; d_call: -; clone_size: -; cdr3_aa: CASSFGELYEQYF; cdr3_nt: TGTGCCAGCAGTTTCGGGGAACTCTACGAGCAGTACTTC
v_call: TRBV4-3; j_call: TRBJ2-7; d_call: TRBD1; clone_size: -; cdr3_aa: CASSQDWGQGYEQYF; cdr3_nt: TGCGCCAGCAGCCAAGATTGGGGACAGGGGTACGAGCAGTACTTC
v_call: TRBV11-3; j_call: TRBJ2-6; d_call: -; clone_size: few; cdr3_aa: CASRWGAGANVLTF; cdr3_nt: TGTGCCAGCAGGTGGGGGGCTGGGGCCAACGTCCTGACTTTC
v_call: TRBV19; j_call: TRBJ1-1; d_call: -; clone_size: few; cdr3_aa: CASSILTRNTEAFF; cdr3_nt: TGTGCCAGTAGTATTCTCACACGGAACACTGAAGCTTTCTTT
v_call: TRBV19; j_call: TRBJ1-4; d_call: -; clone_size: -; cdr3_aa: CASSPTRRREKLFF; cdr3_nt: TGTGCCAGTAGTCCAACTAGGAGGAGGGAAAAACTGTTTTTT
v_call: TRBV4-1; j_call: TRBJ2-2; d_call: TRBD2; clone_size: few; cdr3_aa: CASSQQPGLAAGELFF; cdr3_nt: TGTGCCAGCAGCCAACAACCGGGACTAGCAGCCGGGGAGCTGTTTTTT
v_call: TRBV28; j_call: TRBJ1-1; d_call: -; clone_size: few; cdr3_aa: CASSLGGKNTEAFF; cdr3_nt: TGTGCCAGCAGTTTAGGCGGGAAGAACACTGAAGCTTTCTTT
v_call: TRBV5-1; j_call: TRBJ2-7; d_call: -; clone_size: few; cdr3_aa: CASSLVGGYEQYF; cdr3_nt: TGCGCCAGCAGCTTGGTAGGAGGGTACGAGCAGTACTTC
v_call: TRBV10-2; j_call: TRBJ1-2; d_call: -; clone_size: few; cdr3_aa: CASSGTTNYGYTF; cdr3_nt: TGCGCCAGCAGTGGGACTACTAACTATGGCTACACCTTC
v_call: TRBV28; j_call: TRBJ1-5; d_call: -; clone_size: -; cdr3_aa: CASSYGLSNQPQHF; cdr3_nt: TGTGCCAGCTCCTATGGGCTGAGCAATCAGCCCCAGCATTTT
v_call: TRBV30; j_call: TRBJ1-6; d_call: -; clone_size: -; cdr3_aa: CALTTGPYSPLHF; cdr3_nt: TGTGCGTTAACGACAGGCCCTTATTCACCCCTCCACTTT
v_call: TRBV5-1; j_call: TRBJ2-3; d_call: -; clone_size: few; cdr3_aa: CASSRQGTTDTQYF; cdr3_nt: TGCGCCAGCAGCCGTCAGGGGACCACAGATACGCAGTATTTT
v_call: TRBV18; j_call: TRBJ1-4; d_call: -; clone_size: few; cdr3_aa: CASSSRGIGTNEKLFF; cdr3_nt: TGTGCCAGCTCATCGCGAGGAATTGGCACTAATGAAAAACTGTTTTTT
v_call: TRBV5-5; j_call: TRBJ2-5; d_call: -; clone_size: -; cdr3_aa: CASSSQTAGKVRKTQYF; cdr3_nt: TGTGCCAGCAGCTCCCAAACCGCAGGGAAGGTTCGGAAGACCCAGTACTTC
v_call: TRBV7-3; j_call: TRBJ2-5; d_call: TRBD2; clone_size: few; cdr3_aa: CASSLRRAGAETQYF; cdr3_nt: TGTGCCAGCAGCTTACGGCGGGCGGGAGCAGAGACCCAGTACTTC
v_call: TRBV9; j_call: TRBJ2-1; d_call: TRBD2; clone_size: few; cdr3_aa: CASSGGLAGNEQFF; cdr3_nt: TGTGCCAGCAGCGGGGGACTAGCGGGCAATGAGCAGTTCTTC
v_call: TRBV19; j_call: TRBJ1-4; d_call: -; clone_size: few; cdr3_aa: CASRPGGGDEKLFF; cdr3_nt: TGTGCCAGTAGGCCAGGAGGGGGGGATGAAAAACTGTTTTTT
v_call: TRBV19; j_call: TRBJ2-7; d_call: TRBD2; clone_size: medium-sized; cdr3_aa: CASSKRTSGGAYEQYF; cdr3_nt: TGTGCCAGTAGTAAGAGGACTAGCGGGGGGGCCTACGAGCAGTACTTC
v_call: TRBV19; j_call: TRBJ1-1; d_call: -; clone_size: -; cdr3_aa: CASRSGILKNTEAFF; cdr3_nt: TGTGCCAGTAGATCCGGGATATTGAAGAACACTGAAGCTTTCTTT
v_call: TRBV6-6; j_call: TRBJ1-1; d_call: -; clone_size: -; cdr3_aa: CASSPRAERGAFF; cdr3_nt: TGTGCCAGCAGTCCTCGGGCCGAAAGGGGAGCTTTCTTT
v_call: TRBV6-5; j_call: TRBJ2-7; d_call: TRBD1; clone_size: -; cdr3_aa: CASRPVGGASYEQYF; cdr3_nt: TGTGCCAGCAGGCCCGTAGGGGGCGCCTCCTACGAGCAGTACTTC
v_call: TRBV6-6; j_call: TRBJ1-5; d_call: -; clone_size: few; cdr3_aa: CAKTNRARNQPQHF; cdr3_nt: TGTGCCAAAACTAACAGGGCCCGCAATCAGCCCCAGCATTTT
v_call: TRBV11-2; j_call: TRBJ1-2; d_call: -; clone_size: -; cdr3_aa: CASSPHNANYGYTF; cdr3_nt: TGTGCCAGCAGCCCACATAACGCTAACTATGGCTACACCTTC
v_call: TRBV2; j_call: TRBJ2-5; d_call: -; clone_size: -; cdr3_aa: CASSGTARGETQYF; cdr3_nt: TGTGCCAGCAGTGGGACTGCCCGGGGAGAGACCCAGTACTTC
v_call: TRBV5-6; j_call: TRBJ2-7; d_call: -; clone_size: -; cdr3_aa: CASSLASGGGLPYEQYF; cdr3_nt: TGTGCCAGCAGCTTGGCCTCGGGAGGGGGCCTACCCTACGAGCAGTACTTC
v_call: TRBV2; j_call: TRBJ2-7; d_call: -; clone_size: -; cdr3_aa: CASSATGSSYEQYF; cdr3_nt: TGTGCCAGCAGTGCGACAGGATCATCGTACGAGCAGTACTTC
v_call: TRBV7-8; j_call: TRBJ1-1; d_call: TRBD1; clone_size: -; cdr3_aa: CASASPGQGAQTEAFF; cdr3_nt: TGTGCCAGCGCCTCCCCGGGACAGGGGGCGCAGACTGAAGCTTTCTTT
v_call: TRBV11-2; j_call: TRBJ2-3; d_call: -; clone_size: -; cdr3_aa: CASSLSFTDTQYF; cdr3_nt: TGTGCCAGCAGCTTATCTTTTACAGATACGCAGTATTTT
v_call: TRBV7-9; j_call: TRBJ2-7; d_call: TRBD1; clone_size: -; cdr3_aa: CASSSWGQGAYEQYF; cdr3_nt: TGTGCCAGCAGCTCATGGGGACAGGGGGCCTACGAGCAGTACTTC
v_call: TRBV5-4; j_call: TRBJ1-2; d_call: TRBD1; clone_size: few; cdr3_aa: CASSLLSRGQGTYGYTF; cdr3_nt: TGTGCCAGCAGCTTGTTGAGTCGGGGACAGGGGACCTATGGCTACACCTTC
v_call: TRBV4-1; j_call: TRBJ1-1; d_call: -; clone_size: few; cdr3_aa: CASSLTNPNTEAFF; cdr3_nt: TGCGCCAGCAGCCTAACAAACCCGAACACTGAAGCTTTCTTT
v_call: TRBV27; j_call: TRBJ2-3; d_call: TRBD2; clone_size: -; cdr3_aa: CASSFGLPGLAADTQYF; cdr3_nt: TGTGCCAGCAGTTTTGGGTTACCGGGACTAGCGGCAGATACGCAGTATTTT
v_call: TRBV4-2; j_call: TRBJ1-5; d_call: -; clone_size: few; cdr3_aa: CASSQGQGDQPQHF; cdr3_nt: TGTGCCAGCAGCCAAGGGCAGGGTGATCAGCCCCAGCATTTT
v_call: TRBV10-3; j_call: TRBJ2-3; d_call: TRBD2; clone_size: few; cdr3_aa: CAILAGGTDTQYF; cdr3_nt: TGTGCCATCCTAGCGGGGGGCACAGATACGCAGTATTTT
v_call: TRBV5-4; j_call: TRBJ1-2; d_call: -; clone_size: medium-sized; cdr3_aa: CASSFVGADGYTF; cdr3_nt: TGTGCCAGCAGCTTTGTGGGGGCGGATGGCTACACCTTC
v_call: TRBV28; j_call: TRBJ1-1; d_call: -; clone_size: few; cdr3_aa: CASSLEYTEAFF; cdr3_nt: TGTGCCAGCAGTCTAGAATACACTGAAGCTTTCTTT
v_call: TRBV11-2; j_call: TRBJ2-1; d_call: -; clone_size: few; cdr3_aa: CASSLGHYNEQFF; cdr3_nt: TGTGCCAGCAGCTTAGGGCACTACAATGAGCAGTTCTTC
v_call: TRBV7-9; j_call: TRBJ2-1; d_call: -; clone_size: -; cdr3_aa: CASSSPTIDEQFF; cdr3_nt: TGTGCCAGCAGCTCTCCGACAATCGATGAGCAGTTCTTC
v_call: TRBV6-6; j_call: TRBJ1-2; d_call: -; clone_size: few; cdr3_aa: CASSSSPYYGYTF; cdr3_nt: TGTGCCAGCAGCTCGAGTCCGTACTATGGCTACACCTTC
v_call: TRBV6-1; j_call: TRBJ2-3; d_call: TRBD2; clone_size: few; cdr3_aa: CASSELAGEVTQYF; cdr3_nt: TGTGCCAGCAGTGAGCTAGCGGGTGAGGTTACGCAGTATTTT
v_call: TRBV6-1; j_call: TRBJ1-1; d_call: -; clone_size: medium-sized; cdr3_aa: CAISAGGYTEAFF; cdr3_nt: TGTGCCATCAGCGCGGGGGGGTATACTGAAGCTTTCTTT
v_call: TRBV18; j_call: TRBJ2-7; d_call: TRBD1; clone_size: -; cdr3_aa: CASSPPGGTGAYEQYF; cdr3_nt: TGTGCCAGCTCACCACCGGGGGGGACAGGGGCCTACGAGCAGTACTTC
v_call: TRBV7-6; j_call: TRBJ2-7; d_call: -; clone_size: few; cdr3_aa: CASSHGQISYEQYF; cdr3_nt: TGTGCCAGCAGCCATGGACAGATCAGTTACGAGCAGTACTTC
v_call: TRBV6-5; j_call: TRBJ1-2; d_call: -; clone_size: few; cdr3_aa: CASSAGFYGYTF; cdr3_nt: TGTGCCAGCAGTGCGGGGTTCTATGGCTACACCTTC
v_call: TRBV5-4; j_call: TRBJ2-2; d_call: TRBD2; clone_size: -; cdr3_aa: CASSRPNSGVNTGELFF; cdr3_nt: TGTGCCAGCAGCCGACCTAATAGCGGGGTGAACACCGGGGAGCTGTTTTTT
v_call: TRBV4-1; j_call: TRBJ1-1; d_call: -; clone_size: medium-sized; cdr3_aa: CASSQDFRLTEAFF; cdr3_nt: TGCGCCAGCAGCCAAGACTTTCGCCTAACTGAAGCTTTCTTT
v_call: TRBV1; j_call: TRBJ2-4; d_call: -; clone_size: few; cdr3_aa: CTSSQDQASGGARAKNIQYF; cdr3_nt: TGCACCAGCAGCCAAGATCAGGCTAGCGGGGGGGCGAGGGCCAAAAACATTCAGTACTTC
v_call: TRBV4-2; j_call: TRBJ2-4; d_call: TRBD2; clone_size: few; cdr3_aa: CASSPSGGAVIQYF; cdr3_nt: TGTGCCAGCAGCCCTAGCGGGGGGGCCGTCATTCAGTACTTC
v_call: TRBV19; j_call: TRBJ1-2; d_call: -; clone_size: few; cdr3_aa: CASKRGLAYGYTF; cdr3_nt: TGTGCCAGTAAGAGAGGACTGGCCTATGGCTACACCTTC
v_call: TRBV6-4; j_call: TRBJ2-7; d_call: -; clone_size: -; cdr3_aa: CASRAGQGRGLHGEQYF; cdr3_nt: TGTGCCAGCAGGGCCGGACAGGGTCGGGGACTACACGGCGAGCAGTACTTC
v_call: TRBV6-1; j_call: TRBJ2-7; d_call: -; clone_size: -; cdr3_aa: CASSRPHAGYEQYF; cdr3_nt: TGTGCCAGCAGCCGTCCCCACGCGGGCTACGAGCAGTACTTC
v_call: TRBV9; j_call: TRBJ2-2; d_call: TRBD2; clone_size: -; cdr3_aa: CASSLGLAGGFGELFF; cdr3_nt: TGTGCCAGCAGCCTAGGACTAGCGGGGGGATTTGGTGAGCTGTTTTTT
v_call: TRBV15; j_call: TRBJ1-4; d_call: -; clone_size: -; cdr3_aa: CATSRAHEKLFF; cdr3_nt: TGTGCCACCAGCAGAGCACACGAAAAACTGTTTTTT
v_call: TRBV11-2; j_call: TRBJ2-1; d_call: TRBD2; clone_size: -; cdr3_aa: CASSLRGATYNEQFF; cdr3_nt: TGTGCCAGCAGCTTGCGGGGGGCCACCTACAATGAGCAGTTCTTC
v_call: TRBV11-2; j_call: TRBJ1-6; d_call: -; clone_size: few; cdr3_aa: CASSLGRGYNSPLHF; cdr3_nt: TGTGCCAGCAGCTTAGGCAGGGGCTATAATTCACCCCTCCACTTT
v_call: TRBV5-4; j_call: TRBJ2-7; d_call: TRBD1; clone_size: few; cdr3_aa: CASSPEGTGYYEQYF; cdr3_nt: TGTGCCAGCAGCCCCGAGGGGACAGGATACTACGAGCAGTACTTC
v_call: TRBV28; j_call: TRBJ1-2; d_call: -; clone_size: -; cdr3_aa: CASSLSLYGYTF; cdr3_nt: TGTGCCAGCAGTTTGTCACTGTATGGCTACACCTTC
v_call: TRBV27; j_call: TRBJ2-7; d_call: TRBD1; clone_size: medium-sized; cdr3_aa: CASSLSTLPGGQGRREQYF; cdr3_nt: TGTGCCAGCAGTTTATCGACTCTACCCGGAGGACAGGGTAGGAGGGAGCAGTACTTC